This T cell receptor (beta chain) appears in the sequencing data of a study of blood T cell repertoires in COVID-19. Produced via immunoSEQ multiplex PCR; TCRdb's table is partial and in-frame only. The table shows about 67,000 clones, with 70% to 90% occurring only once. This clone was seen only a few times. V trimming: 8 bases; J trimming: 5 bases; junction bases outside the gene matches: 12. The CDR3 has 14 amino acids. Germline CDR1 MNHEY, CDR2 SVGAGI. The chain joins TRBV6-5 to TRBJ2-7; 7 nucleotides agree with TRBD2. Sequenced material: peripheral blood. The sequence came from a woman of 80 years or more with acute or convalescent COVID-19. CDR3 in DNA: TGTGCCAGCCAAGACCCGGGAGGCCGGGACGAGCAGTACTTC. Protein product: CASQDPGGRDEQYF.